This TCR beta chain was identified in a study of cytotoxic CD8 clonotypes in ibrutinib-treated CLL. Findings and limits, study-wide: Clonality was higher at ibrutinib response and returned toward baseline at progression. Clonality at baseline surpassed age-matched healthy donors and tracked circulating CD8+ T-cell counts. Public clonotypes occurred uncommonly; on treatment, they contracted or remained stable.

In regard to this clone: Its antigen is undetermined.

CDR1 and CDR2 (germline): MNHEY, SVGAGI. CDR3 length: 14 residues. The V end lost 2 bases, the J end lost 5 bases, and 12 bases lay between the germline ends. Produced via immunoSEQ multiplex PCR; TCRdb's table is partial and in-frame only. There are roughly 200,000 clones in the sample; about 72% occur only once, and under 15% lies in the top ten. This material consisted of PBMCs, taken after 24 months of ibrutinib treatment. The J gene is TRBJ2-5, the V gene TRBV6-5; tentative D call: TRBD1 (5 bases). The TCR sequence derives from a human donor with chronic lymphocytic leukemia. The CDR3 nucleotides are TGTGCCAGCAGTTACGGTGGCAGGGCTGAGACCCAGTACTTC. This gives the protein CASSYGGRAETQYF.